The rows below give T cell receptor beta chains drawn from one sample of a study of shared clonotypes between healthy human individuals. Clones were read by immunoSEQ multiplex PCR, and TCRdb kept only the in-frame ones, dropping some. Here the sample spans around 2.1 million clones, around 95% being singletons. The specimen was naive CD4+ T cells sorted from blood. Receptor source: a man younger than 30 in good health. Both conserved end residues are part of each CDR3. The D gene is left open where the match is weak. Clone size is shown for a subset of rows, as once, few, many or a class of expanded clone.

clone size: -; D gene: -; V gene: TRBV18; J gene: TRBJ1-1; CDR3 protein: CASSLSQENTEAFF; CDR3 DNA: TGTGCCAGCTCACTGTCACAGGAGAACACTGAAGCTTTCTTT
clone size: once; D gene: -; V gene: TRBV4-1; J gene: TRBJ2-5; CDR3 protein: CASSQLLAEGQETQYF; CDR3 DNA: TGCGCCAGCAGCCAGCTACTAGCCGAGGGCCAAGAGACCCAGTACTTC
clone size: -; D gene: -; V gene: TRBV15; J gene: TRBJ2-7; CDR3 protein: CATSRASAGGYYEQYF; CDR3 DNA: TGTGCCACCAGCAGAGCGTCGGCAGGCGGATACTACGAGCAGTACTTC
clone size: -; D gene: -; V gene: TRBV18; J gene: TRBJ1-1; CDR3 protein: CASSLDRGNTEAFF; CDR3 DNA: TGTGCCAGCTCACTCGACAGAGGGAACACTGAAGCTTTCTTT
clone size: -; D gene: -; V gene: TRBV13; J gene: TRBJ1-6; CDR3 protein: CASSQARESNNSPLHF; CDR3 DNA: TGTGCCAGCAGCCAGGCCCGGGAATCGAATAATTCACCCCTCCACTTT
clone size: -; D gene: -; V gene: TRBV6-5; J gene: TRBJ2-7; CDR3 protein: CASSTVSSYEQYF; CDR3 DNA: TGTGCCAGCAGCACAGTGAGCTCCTACGAGCAGTACTTC
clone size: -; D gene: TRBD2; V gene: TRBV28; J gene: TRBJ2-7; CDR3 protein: CASFGLLGPGTIVEQYF; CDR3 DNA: TGTGCCAGCTTTGGACTATTAGGCCCGGGGACTATCGTCGAGCAGTACTTC
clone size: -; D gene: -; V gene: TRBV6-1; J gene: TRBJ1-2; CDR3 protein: CASSDTWANYGYTF; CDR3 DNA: TGTGCCAGCAGTGACACCTGGGCTAACTATGGCTACACCTTC
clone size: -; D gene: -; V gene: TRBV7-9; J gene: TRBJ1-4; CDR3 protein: CASSLVGGRANEKLFF; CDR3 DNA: TGTGCCAGCAGCCTCGTCGGAGGAAGGGCAAATGAAAAACTGTTTTTT
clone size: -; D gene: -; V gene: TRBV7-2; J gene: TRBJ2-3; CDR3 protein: CASSSYVKRNTDTQYF; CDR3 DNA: TGTGCCAGCAGCTCCTACGTAAAGCGGAACACAGATACGCAGTATTTT
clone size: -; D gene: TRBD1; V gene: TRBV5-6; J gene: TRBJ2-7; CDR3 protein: CASSFRTGTVNYEQYF; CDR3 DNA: TGTGCCAGCAGCTTCAGGACCGGGACAGTTAACTACGAGCAGTACTTC
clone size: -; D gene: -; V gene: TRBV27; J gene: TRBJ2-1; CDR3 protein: CASSFRRLSNEQFF; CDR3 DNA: TGTGCCAGCAGTTTTCGGAGGTTGTCGAATGAGCAGTTCTTC
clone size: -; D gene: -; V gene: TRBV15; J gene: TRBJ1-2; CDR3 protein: CATSRDPVSVTGGYTF; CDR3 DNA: TGTGCCACCAGCAGAGATCCCGTTTCAGTAACCGGTGGCTACACCTTC
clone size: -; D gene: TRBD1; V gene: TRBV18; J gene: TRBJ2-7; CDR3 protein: CASSPTDRGYEQYF; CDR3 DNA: TGTGCCAGCTCACCAACCGACAGGGGATACGAGCAGTACTTC
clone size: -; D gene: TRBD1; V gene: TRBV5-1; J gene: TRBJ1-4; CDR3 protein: CASSSTGAPNEKLFF; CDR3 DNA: TGCGCCAGCAGCTCCACAGGGGCTCCGAATGAAAAACTGTTTTTT
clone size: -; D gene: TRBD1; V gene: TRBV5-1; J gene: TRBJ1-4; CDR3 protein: CASSTLDRGEEKLFF; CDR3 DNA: TGCGCCAGCAGCACGTTGGACAGGGGAGAAGAAAAACTGTTTTTT
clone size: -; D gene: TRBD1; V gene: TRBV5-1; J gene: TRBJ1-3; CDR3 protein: CASRLMLGTGGTGNTIYF; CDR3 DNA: TGCGCCAGCCGACTCATGCTCGGTACAGGGGGCACTGGAAACACCATATATTTT
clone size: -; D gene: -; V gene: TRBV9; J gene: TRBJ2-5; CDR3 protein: CASSVGAGSGSETQYF; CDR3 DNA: TGTGCCAGCAGCGTAGGGGCAGGGTCGGGATCAGAGACCCAGTACTTC
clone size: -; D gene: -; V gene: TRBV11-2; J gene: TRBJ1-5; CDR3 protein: CASSLSAGAFNQPQHF; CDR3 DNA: TGTGCCAGCAGCTTATCCGCAGGGGCTTTCAATCAGCCCCAGCATTTT
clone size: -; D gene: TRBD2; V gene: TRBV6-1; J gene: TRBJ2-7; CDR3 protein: CASSVAGGSYEQYF; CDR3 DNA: TGTGCCAGCAGTGTAGCGGGGGGCTCCTACGAGCAGTACTTC
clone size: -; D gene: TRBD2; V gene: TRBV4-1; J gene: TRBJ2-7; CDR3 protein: CASSQAPAGGPPEQYF; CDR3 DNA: TGCGCCAGCAGCCAAGCCCCAGCGGGGGGGCCTCCCGAGCAGTACTTC
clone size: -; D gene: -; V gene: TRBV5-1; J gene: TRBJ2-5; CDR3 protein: CASSLGRVGSGETQYF; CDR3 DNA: TGCGCCAGCAGCTTGGGGCGTGTAGGGAGTGGGGAGACCCAGTACTTC
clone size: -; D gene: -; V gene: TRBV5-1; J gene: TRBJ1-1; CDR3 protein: CASSSRYGDTEAFF; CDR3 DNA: TGCGCCAGCAGCTCTCGATATGGGGACACTGAAGCTTTCTTT
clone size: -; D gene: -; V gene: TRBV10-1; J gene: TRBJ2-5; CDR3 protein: CASGTPQGTQYF; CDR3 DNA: TGCGCCAGCGGGACTCCTCAGGGGACCCAGTACTTC
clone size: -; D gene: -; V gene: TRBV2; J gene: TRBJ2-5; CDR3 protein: CASHRGFQETQYF; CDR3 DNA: TGTGCCAGCCATAGGGGCTTTCAAGAGACCCAGTACTTC
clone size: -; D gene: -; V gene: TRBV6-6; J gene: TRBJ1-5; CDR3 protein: CASRASGVSNQPQHF; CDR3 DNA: TGTGCCAGCAGGGCGTCGGGGGTTAGCAATCAGCCCCAGCATTTT
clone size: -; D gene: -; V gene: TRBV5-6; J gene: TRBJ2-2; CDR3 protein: CASRPASGNTGELFF; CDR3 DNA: TGTGCCAGCAGACCCGCCAGCGGGAACACCGGGGAGCTGTTTTTT
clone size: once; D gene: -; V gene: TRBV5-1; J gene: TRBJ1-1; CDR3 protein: CASRIDTGNTEAFF; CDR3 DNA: TGCGCCAGCAGGATCGACACCGGTAACACTGAAGCTTTCTTT
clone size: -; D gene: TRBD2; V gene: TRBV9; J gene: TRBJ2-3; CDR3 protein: CASSNPLLAPASHPTDTQYF; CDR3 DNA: TGTGCCAGCAGCAATCCATTACTAGCGCCCGCCTCACACCCCACAGATACGCAGTATTTT
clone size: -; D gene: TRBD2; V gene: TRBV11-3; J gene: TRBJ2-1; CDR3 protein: CASSLVSGRALGNEQFF; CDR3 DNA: TGTGCCAGCAGCTTAGTAAGCGGGAGGGCCCTCGGCAATGAGCAGTTCTTC
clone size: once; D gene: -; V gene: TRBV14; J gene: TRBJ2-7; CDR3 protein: CASSHGGSYEQYF; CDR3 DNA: TGTGCCAGCAGCCACGGCGGATCCTACGAGCAGTACTTC
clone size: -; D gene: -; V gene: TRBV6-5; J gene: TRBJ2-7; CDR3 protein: CASSRGRGSDEQYF; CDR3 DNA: TGTGCCAGCAGTCGGGGACGGGGATCGGACGAGCAGTACTTC
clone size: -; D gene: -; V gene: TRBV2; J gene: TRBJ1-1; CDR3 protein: CASTVGITEAFF; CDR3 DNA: TGTGCCAGCACTGTGGGGATCACTGAAGCTTTCTTT
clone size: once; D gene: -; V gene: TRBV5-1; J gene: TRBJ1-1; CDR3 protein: CASSFSGKTEAFF; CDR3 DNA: TGCGCCAGCAGCTTCTCGGGGAAGACTGAAGCTTTCTTT
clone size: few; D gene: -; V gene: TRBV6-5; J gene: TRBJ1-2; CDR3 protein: CASSRAGNGYTF; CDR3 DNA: TGTGCCAGCAGTAGGGCAGGGAACGGCTACACCTTC
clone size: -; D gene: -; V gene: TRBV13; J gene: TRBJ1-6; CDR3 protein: CASSLQGRSYNSPLHF; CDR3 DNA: TGTGCCAGCAGCTTACAGGGGAGGTCCTATAATTCACCCCTCCACTTT
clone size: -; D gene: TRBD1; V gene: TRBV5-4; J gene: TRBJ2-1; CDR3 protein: CASSFPQGGEQFF; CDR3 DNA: TGTGCCAGCAGCTTCCCACAGGGGGGTGAGCAGTTCTTC
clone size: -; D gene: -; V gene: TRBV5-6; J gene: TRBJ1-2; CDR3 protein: CASSFRSGGYTF; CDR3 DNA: TGTGCCAGCAGCTTTAGGAGCGGGGGCTACACCTTC
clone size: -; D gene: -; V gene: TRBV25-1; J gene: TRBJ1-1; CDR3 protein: CASSAPGSTEAFF; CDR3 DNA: TGTGCCAGCAGTGCCCCGGGATCCACTGAAGCTTTCTTT
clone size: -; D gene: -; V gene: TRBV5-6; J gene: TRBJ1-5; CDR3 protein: CASSLGTFSNQPQHF; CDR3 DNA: TGTGCCAGCAGCTTGGGCACCTTTAGCAATCAGCCCCAGCATTTT
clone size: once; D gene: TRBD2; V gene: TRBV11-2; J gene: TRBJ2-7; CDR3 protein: CASRPTSGSHEQYF; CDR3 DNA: TGTGCCAGCAGACCGACTAGCGGGTCCCACGAGCAGTACTTC
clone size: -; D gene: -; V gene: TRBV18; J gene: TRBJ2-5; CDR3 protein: CASSPGEETQYF; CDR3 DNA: TGTGCCAGCTCACCGGGTGAGGAGACCCAGTACTTC
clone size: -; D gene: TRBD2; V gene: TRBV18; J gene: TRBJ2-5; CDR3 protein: CASSPPSGEIRETQYF; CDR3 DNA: TGTGCCAGCTCACCACCTAGCGGGGAGATTCGAGAGACCCAGTACTTC
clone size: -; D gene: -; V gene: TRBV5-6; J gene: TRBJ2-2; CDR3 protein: CASSLDSPVFLGELFF; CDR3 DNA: TGTGCCAGCAGCTTGGACAGCCCTGTCTTTCTCGGGGAGCTGTTTTTT
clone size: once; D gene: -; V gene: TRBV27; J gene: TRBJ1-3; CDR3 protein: CASSLLGGSGNTIYF; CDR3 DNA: TGTGCCAGCAGTTTATTAGGGGGGTCTGGAAACACCATATATTTT
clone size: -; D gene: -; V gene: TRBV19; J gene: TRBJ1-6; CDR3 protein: CASSIALGTGGNSPLHF; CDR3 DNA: TGTGCCAGTAGTATAGCTCTCGGGACGGGTGGGAATTCACCCCTCCACTTT
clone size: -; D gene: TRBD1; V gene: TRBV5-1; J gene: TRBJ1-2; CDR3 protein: CASSLEWRGLSGYTF; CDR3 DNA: TGCGCCAGCAGCTTGGAGTGGAGGGGGCTAAGTGGCTACACCTTC
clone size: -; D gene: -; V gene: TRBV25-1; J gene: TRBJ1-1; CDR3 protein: CASSESGDMNTEAFF; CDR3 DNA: TGTGCCAGCAGTGAATCGGGGGACATGAACACTGAAGCTTTCTTT